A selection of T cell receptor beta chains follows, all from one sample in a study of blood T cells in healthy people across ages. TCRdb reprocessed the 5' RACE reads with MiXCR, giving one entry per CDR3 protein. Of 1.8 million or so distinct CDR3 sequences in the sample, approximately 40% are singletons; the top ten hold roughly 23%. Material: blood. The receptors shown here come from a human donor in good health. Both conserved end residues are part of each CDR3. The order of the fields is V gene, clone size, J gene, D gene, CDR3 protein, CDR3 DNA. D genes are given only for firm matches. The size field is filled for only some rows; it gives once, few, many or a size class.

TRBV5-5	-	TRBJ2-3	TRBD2	CASSLGLAGPSTDTQYF	TGTGCCAGCAGCTTGGGACTAGCGGGTCCTAGCACAGATACGCAGTATTTT
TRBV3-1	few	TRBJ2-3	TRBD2	CASSHSSGGPLGDTQYF	TGTGCCAGCAGCCATTCTAGCGGGGGACCTTTAGGAGATACGCAGTATTTT
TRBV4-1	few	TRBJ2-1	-	CASSQVGARSYNEQFF	TGCGCCAGCAGCCAAGTCGGGGCCCGCTCCTACAATGAGCAGTTCTTC
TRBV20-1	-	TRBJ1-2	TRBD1	CSATRGSYGYTF	TGCAGTGCTACCAGGGGGTCCTATGGCTACACCTTC
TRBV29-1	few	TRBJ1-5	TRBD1	CSAQGYNNQPQHF	TGCAGCGCACAGGGGTATAACAATCAGCCCCAGCATTTT
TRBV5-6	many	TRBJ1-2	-	CASTSGYGYTF	TGTGCCAGCACTTCAGGCTATGGCTACACCTTC
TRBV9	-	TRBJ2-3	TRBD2	CASSGGLAASTDTQYF	TGTGCCAGCAGCGGGGGACTAGCGGCAAGCACAGATACGCAGTATTTT
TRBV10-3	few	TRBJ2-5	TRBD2	CAISEFALLAGEETQYF	TGTGCCATCAGTGAGTTCGCCCTGCTAGCGGGGGAAGAGACCCAGTACTTC
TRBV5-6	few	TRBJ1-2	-	CASSFLLGSANYGYTF	TGTGCCAGCAGCTTCTTACTGGGATCAGCTAACTATGGCTACACCTTC
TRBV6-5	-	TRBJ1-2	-	CASSYSRGADGYTF	TGTGCCAGCAGTTACTCGAGAGGGGCCGATGGCTACACCTTC
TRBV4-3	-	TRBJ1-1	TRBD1	CASSLRDRVRGGAFF	TGCGCCAGCAGCCTAAGGGACAGGGTGCGGGGGGGAGCTTTCTTT
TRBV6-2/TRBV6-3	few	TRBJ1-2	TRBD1	CASSWTGTGDLGYTF	TGTGCCAGCAGTTGGACCGGGACAGGCGACCTTGGCTACACCTTC
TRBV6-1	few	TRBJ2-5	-	CASSWSYQETQYF	TGTGCCAGCAGTTGGTCGTACCAAGAGACCCAGTACTTC
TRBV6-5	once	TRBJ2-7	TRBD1	CASTDRLYSYEQYF	TGTGCCAGCACGGACAGGCTATACTCCTACGAGCAGTACTTC
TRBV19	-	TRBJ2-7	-	CASSIDQDLSYEQYF	TGTGCCAGTAGTATAGACCAGGACCTCTCCTACGAGCAGTACTTC
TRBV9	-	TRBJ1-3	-	CASSPLRAVGPSGNTIYF	TGTGCCAGCAGTCCCCTCCGGGCAGTTGGGCCATCTGGAAACACCATATATTTT
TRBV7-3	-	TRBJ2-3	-	CASSPAAYEDTQYF	TGTGCCAGCAGCCCTGCCGCCTACGAGGATACGCAGTATTTT
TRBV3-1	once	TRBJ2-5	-	CASSQDRVARKTQYF	TGTGCCAGCAGCCAAGATAGGGTAGCCCGGAAGACCCAGTACTTC
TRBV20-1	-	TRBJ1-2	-	CSAQGHGYGYTF	TGCAGTGCTCAGGGACACGGCTATGGCTACACCTTC
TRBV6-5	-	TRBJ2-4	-	CASSLARGRAKNIQYF	TGTGCCAGCAGCTTAGCTCGGGGCCGAGCCAAAAACATTCAGTACTTC
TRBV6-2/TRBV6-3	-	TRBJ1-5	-	CASSYDRFSDQPQHF	TGTGCCAGCAGTTACGATCGTTTTAGCGATCAGCCCCAGCATTTT
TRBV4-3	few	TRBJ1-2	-	CASSQRLGGNYGYTF	TGCGCCAGCAGCCAGCGCTTAGGAGGAAACTATGGCTACACCTTC
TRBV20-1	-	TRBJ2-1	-	CSAFRPRGYNEQFF	TGCAGTGCTTTTCGTCCAAGGGGCTACAATGAGCAGTTCTTC
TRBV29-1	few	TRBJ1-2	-	CSSGDYYYGYTF	TGCAGCTCAGGGGACTACTACTATGGCTACACCTTC
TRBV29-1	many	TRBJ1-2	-	CSVRRSGALNYGYTF	TGCAGCGTTCGGCGGTCGGGGGCGCTTAACTATGGCTACACCTTC
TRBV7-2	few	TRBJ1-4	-	CASSLAQQSKLFF	TGTGCCAGCAGCTTAGCGCAACAGAGCAAACTGTTTTTT
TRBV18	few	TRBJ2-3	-	CASSPDKTGTTDTQYF	TGTGCCAGCTCACCCGACAAGACAGGAACCACAGATACGCAGTATTTT
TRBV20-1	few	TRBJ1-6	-	CSAGWTAYNSPLHF	TGCAGTGCTGGGTGGACAGCCTATAATTCACCCCTCCACTTT
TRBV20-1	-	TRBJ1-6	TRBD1	CSAKTGESPLHF	TGCAGTGCTAAAACAGGGGAATCACCCCTCCACTTT
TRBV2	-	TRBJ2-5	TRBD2	CASRGPGLAGGPGLKTQYF	TGTGCCAGCAGGGGCCCGGGACTAGCGGGGGGGCCAGGATTGAAGACCCAGTACTTC
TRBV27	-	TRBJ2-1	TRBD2	CASSLRTSGGSTYNEQFF	TGTGCCAGCAGTCTACGGACTAGCGGGGGGTCAACGTACAATGAGCAGTTCTTC
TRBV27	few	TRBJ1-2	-	CASSFTGPNYGYTF	TGTGCCAGCAGTTTTACAGGGCCCAACTATGGCTACACCTTC
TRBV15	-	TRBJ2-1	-	CATGHRQLTYNKQFF	TGTGCCACCGGACATAGACAGCTTACCTACAATAAGCAGTTCTTC
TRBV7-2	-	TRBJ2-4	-	CANSSAVSGLAKNIQYF	TGTGCCAACAGCTCGGCCGTGTCGGGTCTAGCCAAAAACATTCAGTACTTC
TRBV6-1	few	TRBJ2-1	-	CASSKIWGAHNEQFF	TGTGCCAGCAGTAAGATCTGGGGGGCTCACAATGAGCAGTTCTTC
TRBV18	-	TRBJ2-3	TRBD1	CVSSPGQRTTDTQYF	TGTGTCAGCTCACCGGGACAGAGGACCACAGATACGCAGTATTTT
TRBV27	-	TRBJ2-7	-	CASKSGRESGYEQYF	TGTGCCAGCAAATCCGGACGGGAGAGCGGCTACGAGCAGTACTTC
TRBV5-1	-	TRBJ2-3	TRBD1	CASSSGGQGTDTQYF	TGCGCCAGCAGCAGCGGTGGACAGGGCACAGATACGCAGTATTTT
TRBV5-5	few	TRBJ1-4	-	CASSPPGRSNEKLFF	TGTGCCAGCAGCCCACCGGGACGTTCAAATGAAAAACTGTTTTTT
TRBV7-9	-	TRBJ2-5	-	CASSAALIRGRETQYF	TGTGCCAGCAGCGCGGCTCTCATCAGGGGTCGAGAGACCCAGTACTTC
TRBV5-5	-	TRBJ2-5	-	CASSLSVVETQYF	TGTGCCAGCAGCTTATCGGTAGTAGAGACCCAGTACTTC
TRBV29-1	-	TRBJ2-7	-	CSVEEPLGSEQYF	TGCAGCGTTGAAGAGCCTCTAGGTTCCGAGCAGTACTTC
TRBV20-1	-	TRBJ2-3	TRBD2	CSARDMASGGATDTQYF	TGCAGTGCTAGAGATATGGCTAGCGGGGGGGCCACAGATACGCAGTATTTT
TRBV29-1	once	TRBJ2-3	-	CGPYYVDTQYF	TGCGGCCCCTACTACGTCGATACGCAGTATTTT
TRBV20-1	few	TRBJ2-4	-	CSARVLGRLPRNIQYF	TGCAGTGCGCGAGTACTCGGACGTCTGCCGAGAAACATTCAGTACTTC
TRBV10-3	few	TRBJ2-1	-	CAVRGGSERNEQFF	TGTGCCGTCAGGGGTGGGTCGGAGCGCAATGAGCAGTTCTTC
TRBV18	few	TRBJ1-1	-	CASSPLKGQMNTEAFF	TGTGCCAGCTCACCACTCAAGGGGCAGATGAACACTGAAGCTTTCTTT
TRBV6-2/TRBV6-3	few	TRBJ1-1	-	CASSDVPGSNTEAFF	TGTGCCAGCAGCGACGTCCCGGGCTCTAACACTGAAGCTTTCTTT
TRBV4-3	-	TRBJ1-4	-	CASSRFGLADNEKLFF	TGCGCCAGCAGCCGGTTTGGACTCGCCGATAATGAAAAACTGTTTTTT
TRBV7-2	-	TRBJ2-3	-	CASSSRPMEDTQYF	TGTGCCAGCAGCTCGAGACCCATGGAAGATACGCAGTATTTT
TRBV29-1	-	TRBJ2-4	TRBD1	CSVVSVDRGLSDIQYF	TGCAGCGTTGTAAGTGTTGACAGGGGGCTTTCGGACATTCAGTACTTC